This T cell receptor beta chain appears in the sequencing data of a study of spatial heterogeneity in lung cancer. Time point meaning: sample taken at primary tumor resection. Per germline, CDR1 SGHTA and CDR2 FQGNSA. The CDR3 is 16 residues long. Deletions cut 1 base from V and 5 bases from J, with 15 bases between. MiXCR, applied by TCRdb to the 5' RACE reads, yields one record per CDR3 protein. Of about 92,000 distinct CDR3 sequences listed, 10% to 15% are singletons. The sequencing here drew on PBMCs, taken at surgery. The source of this sequence is a male donor with early-stage non-small cell lung cancer. V gene TRBV7-2 combines with J gene TRBJ2-1; D tentatively fits TRBD1 or TRBD2 (5 bases each). The CDR3 DNA sequence: TGTGCCAGCAGCTTAGTATCTCGGGGCGCCGACAATGAGCAGTTCTTC. This gives the protein CASSLVSRGADNEQFF.